This TCR beta chain was sequenced in a study of regulatory T cells in long-lasting Graves disease. The TCR beta library used iRepertoire HTBI primers with Arm-PCR amplification of CDR3. Original handling: In the combined samples, around 60 TRBV and 14 TRBJ segments were identified. TCRdb used MiXCR to reprocess the multiplex PCR reads, holding one entry per CDR3 protein. TCRdb assigned the V and J calls; the authors' analysis was not used. This sample yields about 470,000 distinct CDR3 sequences, of which roughly 21% are seen a single time; more than 6% belongs to the top ten. General observations from the study: Persistent Graves' patients showed reduced TCR diversity versus newly diagnosed patients. In persistent patients, shared public clonotypes (around 2,500) outnumbered those in new patients (about 890).

V lost 4 bases and J lost 1, with 17 bases in between. The length of the CDR3 is 16 residues. Per the germline V gene, CDR1 is SGHRS and CDR2 is YFSETQ. In regard to this clonotype: The target antigen is unknown.

Time point here: persistent/refractory GD, antithyroid drugs over 5 years with positive TRAb. The TCR library was made from RNA extracted from PBMCs. An endocrinology unit in Xi'an, China, supplied the patients. The sample was peripheral blood mononuclear cells (PBMCs), taken when the disease was refractory, from a patient treated with antithyroid drugs. The J gene is TRBJ1-1, the V gene TRBV5-1, with D tentatively TRBD1 (6 bases). The sequence derives from a female donor with Graves disease. The CDR3 loop is CASSPEDRLGNTEAFF. The CDR3 DNA follows: TGCGCCAGCAGCCCAGAGGACAGACTAGGGAACACTGAAGCTTTCTTT.